Ten or more counts support the clone carrying this T cell receptor (beta chain). The data derive from a study of T cells in Graves' hyperthyroidism and ophthalmopathy. The length of the CDR3 is 13 residues. CDR1 and CDR2 from the germline V gene are SGHAT and FQNNGV. Trimming removed 3 bases at V and 9 bases at J, with 12 bases between. Amplified TCR beta CDR3 regions came from RNA transcripts. When the TCR CDR3 underwent first-round RT-PCR, the HTBI primer set was used. One entry per CDR3 protein results from TCRdb running MiXCR on the multiplex PCR reads. The table has around 370,000 distinct CDR3 sequences, less than 20% seen once.

This sequence originates from a young man with Graves' ophthalmopathy. The sequenced material came from blood. The V call is TRBV11-2, the J call TRBJ2-4; D gene ambiguous. The CDR3 DNA is TGTGCCAGCAGCTTTCAGCAGGATAGCATTCAGTACTTC. Protein sequence: CASSFQQDSIQYF.